This entry concerns a single TCR beta chain. This specimen comes from a study of blood T cell repertoires in COVID-19. Study information: COVID-19 samples collected from the United States, Italy and Spain covered acute and convalescent phases. PBMCs, B-cell-depleted T cells, or T cells were the source of the cDNA or gDNA that made up the material.

The germline gives CDR1 LNHDA, CDR2 SQIVND (reference sequence). This CDR3 contains 16 residues. V lost 7 bases and J 1 base, leaving 14 bases between the germline ends. Original processing notes: Estimation of nucleated cell counts relied on the amplification of reference gene primers. The data were produced by immunoSEQ multiplex PCR, yet TCRdb's version contains in-frame clones alone and is incomplete. V, J and clone size are those of that table, while D and trimming were read from the DNA. The data show approximately 170,000 clones, roughly 84% seen once. The chain is built from TRBV19 and TRBJ2-6; a weak D match, TRBD1 (5 bases). The origin of this receptor is an elderly woman with active or convalescent COVID-19. Sequencing was performed on peripheral blood. The CDR3 DNA follows: TGTGCCAGTACCTCTCGGACATTTTCTGGGGCCAACGTCCTGACTTTC. Protein product: CASTSRTFSGANVLTF. Drawing the rest from reference TRBV19 and TRBJ2-6, the complete variable domain is DGGITQSPKYLFRKEGQNVTLSCEQNLNHDAMYWYRQDPGQGLRLIYYSQIVNDFQKGDIAEGYSVSREKKESFPLTVTSAQKNPTAFYLCASTSRTFSGANVLTFGAGSRLTVL.